This T cell receptor beta chain derives from a study of shared clonotypes between healthy human individuals. Study background: Contributing individuals were two females and a few males aged 18 to 49.

General study results and limits: Naive subsets generally had larger estimated richness than memory subsets.

This clone was observed a handful of times. Its antigen is not known. An assay was performed, and its level was deep. The repertoire was sequenced with immunoSEQ multiplex PCR; TCRdb's copy has only in-frame clones and lacks some. The sample yields nearly 1,000,000 clones, 60% to 85% seen once. Both subsets, CD45RA+ naive and CD45RA-negative memory, were split from the CD4+ cells. This CDR3 is 13 amino acids long. CDR1 GTSNPN and CDR2 SVGIG come from the germline V gene (reference sequence). Trimming left V 2 bases short and J 8 bases short, with 12 bases between. The chain employs TRBV30 and TRBJ2-2, with D tentatively TRBD1 or TRBD2 (5 bases each). The receptor's source is a man between 18 and 29 years old in good health. The sequenced material came from memory CD4+ T cells sorted from blood. Subset reported: CD45RA-negative fraction. CDR3 in DNA: TGTGCCTGGAGTTTGCAGGGAGTAGGGGAGCTGTTTTTT. Encoded protein: CAWSLQGVGELFF.